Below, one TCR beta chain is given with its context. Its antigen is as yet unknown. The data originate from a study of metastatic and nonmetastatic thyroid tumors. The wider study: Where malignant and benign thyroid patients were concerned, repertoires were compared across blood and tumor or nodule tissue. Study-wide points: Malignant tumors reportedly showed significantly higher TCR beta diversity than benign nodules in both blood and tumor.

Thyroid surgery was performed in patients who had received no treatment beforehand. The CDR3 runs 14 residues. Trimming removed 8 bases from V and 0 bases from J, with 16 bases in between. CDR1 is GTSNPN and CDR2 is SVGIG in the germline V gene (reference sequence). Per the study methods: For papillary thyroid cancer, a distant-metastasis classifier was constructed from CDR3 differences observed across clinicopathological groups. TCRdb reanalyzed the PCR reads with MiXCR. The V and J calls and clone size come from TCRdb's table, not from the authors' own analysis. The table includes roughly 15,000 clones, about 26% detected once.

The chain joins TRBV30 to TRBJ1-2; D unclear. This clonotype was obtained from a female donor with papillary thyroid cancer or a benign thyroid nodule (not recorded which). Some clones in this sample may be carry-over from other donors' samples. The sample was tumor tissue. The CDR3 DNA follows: TGTGCCACTCCCGGCCAGGTTTCTAACTATGGCTACACCTTC. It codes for CATPGQVSNYGYTF.